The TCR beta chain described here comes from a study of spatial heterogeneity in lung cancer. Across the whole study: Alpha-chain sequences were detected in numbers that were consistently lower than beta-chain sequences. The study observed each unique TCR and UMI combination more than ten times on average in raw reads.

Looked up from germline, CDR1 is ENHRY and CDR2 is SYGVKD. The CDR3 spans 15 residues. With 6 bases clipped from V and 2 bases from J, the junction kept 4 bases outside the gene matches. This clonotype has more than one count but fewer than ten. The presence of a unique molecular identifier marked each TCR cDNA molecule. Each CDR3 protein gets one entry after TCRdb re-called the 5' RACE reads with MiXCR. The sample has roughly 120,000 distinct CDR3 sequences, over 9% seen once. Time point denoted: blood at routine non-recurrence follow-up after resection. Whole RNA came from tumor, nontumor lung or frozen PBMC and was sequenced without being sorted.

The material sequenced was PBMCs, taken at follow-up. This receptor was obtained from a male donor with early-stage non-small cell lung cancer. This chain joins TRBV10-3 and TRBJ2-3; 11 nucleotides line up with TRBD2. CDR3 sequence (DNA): TGTGCCATCAGCAATAGCGGGGGGGCCACAGATACGCAGTATTTT. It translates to CAISNSGGATDTQYF.